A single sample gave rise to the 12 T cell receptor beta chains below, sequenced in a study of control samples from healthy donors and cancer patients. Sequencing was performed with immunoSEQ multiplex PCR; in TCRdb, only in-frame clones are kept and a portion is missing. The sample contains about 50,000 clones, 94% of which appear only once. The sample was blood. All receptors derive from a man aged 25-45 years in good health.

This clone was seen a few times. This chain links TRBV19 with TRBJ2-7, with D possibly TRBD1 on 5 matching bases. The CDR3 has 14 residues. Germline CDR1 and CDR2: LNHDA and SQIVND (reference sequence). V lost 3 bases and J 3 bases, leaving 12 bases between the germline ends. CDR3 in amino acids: CASSMTARVYEQYF. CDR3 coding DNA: TGTGCCAGTAGTATGACAGCCCGGGTCTACGAGCAGTACTTC.

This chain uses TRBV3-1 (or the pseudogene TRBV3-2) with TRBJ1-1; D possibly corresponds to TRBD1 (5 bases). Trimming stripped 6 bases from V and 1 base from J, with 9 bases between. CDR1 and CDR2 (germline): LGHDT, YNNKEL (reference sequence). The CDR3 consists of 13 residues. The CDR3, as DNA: TGTGCCAGCAGACCGGGACGGAACACTGAAGCTTTCTTT. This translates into CASRPGRNTEAFF.

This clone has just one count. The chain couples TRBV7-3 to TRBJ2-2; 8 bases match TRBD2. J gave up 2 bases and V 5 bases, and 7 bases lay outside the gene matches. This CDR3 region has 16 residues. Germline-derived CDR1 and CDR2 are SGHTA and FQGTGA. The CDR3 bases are TGTGCCAGCAGCCTCCGTGTAGCGGGAAACACCGGGGAGCTGTTTTTT. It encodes CASSLRVAGNTGELFF.

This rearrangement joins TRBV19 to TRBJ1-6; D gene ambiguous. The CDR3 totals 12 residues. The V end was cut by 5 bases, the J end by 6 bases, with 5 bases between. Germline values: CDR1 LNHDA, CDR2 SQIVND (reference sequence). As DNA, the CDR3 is TGTGCCAGTAGTGTGACTAATTCACCCCTCCACTTT. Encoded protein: CASSVTNSPLHF.

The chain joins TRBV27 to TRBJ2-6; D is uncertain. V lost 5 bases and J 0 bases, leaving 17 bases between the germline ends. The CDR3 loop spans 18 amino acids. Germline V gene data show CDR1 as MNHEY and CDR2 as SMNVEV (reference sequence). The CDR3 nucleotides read TGTGCCAGCAGTACCAACTTTGGGTTAAGCTCTGGGGCCAACGTCCTGACTTTC. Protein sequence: CASSTNFGLSSGANVLTF.

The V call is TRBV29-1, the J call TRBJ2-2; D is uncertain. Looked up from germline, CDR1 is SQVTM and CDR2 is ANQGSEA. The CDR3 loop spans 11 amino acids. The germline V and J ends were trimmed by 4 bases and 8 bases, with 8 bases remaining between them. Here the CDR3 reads CSVVAGGELFF. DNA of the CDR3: TGCAGCGTTGTAGCTGGGGGGGAGCTGTTTTTT.

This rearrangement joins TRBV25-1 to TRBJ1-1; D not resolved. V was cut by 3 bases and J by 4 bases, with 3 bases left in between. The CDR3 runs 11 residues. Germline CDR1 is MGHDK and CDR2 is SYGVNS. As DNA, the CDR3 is TGTGCCAGCAGTGAGTTCACTGAAGCTTTCTTT. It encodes CASSEFTEAFF.

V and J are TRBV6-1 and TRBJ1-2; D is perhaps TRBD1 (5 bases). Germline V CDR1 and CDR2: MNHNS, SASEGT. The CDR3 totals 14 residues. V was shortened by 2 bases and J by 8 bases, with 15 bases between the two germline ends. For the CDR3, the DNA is TGTGCCAGCAGTGAAACCCGGGGGAGGAACGGCTACACCTTC. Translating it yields CASSETRGRNGYTF.

In nucleotides, the CDR3 is TGTGCGGTTGGGGACAGGGGGGTACAGCCCCAGCATTTT. Translating gives CAVGDRGVQPQHF. The V call is TRBV30, the J call TRBJ1-5, with 11 bases that match TRBD1. This CDR3 is built from 13 residues. From germline, CDR1 is GTSNPN and CDR2 SVGIG (reference sequence).

CDR3 in amino acids: CASSHRGGAEAFF. The CDR3 coding sequence is TGCGCCAGCAGCCACCGAGGGGGGGCTGAAGCTTTCTTT. V usage is TRBV4-3 and J usage is TRBJ1-1; D possibly corresponds to TRBD1 (6 bases). In germline, CDR1 is LGHNA, CDR2 YSLEER. CDR3 length: 13 amino acids. V was clipped by 3 bases and J by 6 bases, with 11 bases between them.

The CDR3 nucleotides read TGTGCCAGTAGTATAGACCGCGGGGGCCAAGAGACCCAGTACTTC. It codes for CASSIDRGGQETQYF. The chain links TRBV19 to TRBJ2-5; 7 positions match TRBD2. Germline loops: CDR1 LNHDA, CDR2 SQIVND (reference sequence). With V trimmed by 0 bases and J by 1 base, 2 bases remained unmatched. This CDR3 region has 15 residues.

CDR3 bases: TGTGCCAGCAGCCGAGGGAGAAATTCACCCCTCCACTTT. Translating gives CASSRGRNSPLHF. The J gene is TRBJ1-6, the V gene TRBV11-1; no reliable D call. V lost 5 bases and J 7 bases, leaving 9 bases between the germline ends. Germline CDR1 and CDR2: SGHAT and FQDESV (reference sequence). This CDR3 is built from 13 residues.